This record covers a single T cell receptor beta chain. Sequenced by immunoSEQ multiplex PCR; TCRdb stores in-frame clones only, minus some. The sample records around 250,000 clones, approximately 85% being singletons. These data come from a study of blood T cell repertoires in COVID-19. The sample was PBMCs or T cells enriched from blood (not recorded which). The receptor was isolated from a woman aged 45-59 years who had been exposed to COVID-19.

The CDR3 nucleotides are TGTGCCAGCAGTTTCCCATATCAGCCCCAGCATTTT. Translation: CASSFPYQPQHF. V usage is TRBV28 and J usage is TRBJ1-5; D is unclear. Trimming removed 3 bases at V and 5 bases at J, with 5 bases between. Germline V lookup: CDR1 MDHEN, CDR2 SYDVKM. CDR3 length: 12 residues.